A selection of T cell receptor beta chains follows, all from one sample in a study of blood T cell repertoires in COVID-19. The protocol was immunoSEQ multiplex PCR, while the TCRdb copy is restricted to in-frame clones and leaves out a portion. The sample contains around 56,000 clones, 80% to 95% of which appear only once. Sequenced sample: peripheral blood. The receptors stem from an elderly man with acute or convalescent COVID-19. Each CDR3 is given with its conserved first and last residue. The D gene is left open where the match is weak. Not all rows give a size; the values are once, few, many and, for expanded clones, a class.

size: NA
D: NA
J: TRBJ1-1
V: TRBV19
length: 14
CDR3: CASSMWGLGTEAFF
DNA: TGTGCCAGTAGTATGTGGGGGCTGGGCACTGAAGCTTTCTTT

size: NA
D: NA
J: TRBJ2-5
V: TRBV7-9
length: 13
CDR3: CASSLGRGETQYF
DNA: TGTGCCAGCAGCTTAGGTAGGGGAGAGACCCAGTACTTC

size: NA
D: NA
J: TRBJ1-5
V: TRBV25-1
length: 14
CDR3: CASSESMAQQPQHF
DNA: TGTGCCAGCAGTGAATCGATGGCCCAGCAGCCCCAGCATTTT

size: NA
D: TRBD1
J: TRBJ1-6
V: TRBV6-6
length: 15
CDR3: CASSYSGTENSPLHF
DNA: TGTGCCAGCAGTTACTCCGGGACAGAGAATTCACCCCTCCACTTT

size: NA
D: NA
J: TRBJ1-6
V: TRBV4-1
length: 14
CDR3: CASRAGDKYSPLHF
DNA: TGCGCCAGCAGAGCCGGGGACAAGTATTCACCCCTCCACTTT

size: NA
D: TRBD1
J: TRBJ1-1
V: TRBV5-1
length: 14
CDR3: CASSSGQGWTEAFF
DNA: TGCGCCAGCAGTTCCGGACAGGGGTGGACTGAAGCTTTCTTT

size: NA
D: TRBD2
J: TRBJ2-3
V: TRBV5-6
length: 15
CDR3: CASSLSSGRPDTQYF
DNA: TGTGCCAGCAGCTTGTCTAGCGGCCGGCCAGATACGCAGTATTTT

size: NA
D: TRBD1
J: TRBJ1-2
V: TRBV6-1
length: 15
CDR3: CASSEGTGNPYGYTF
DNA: TGTGCCAGCAGTGAGGGGACAGGAAACCCCTATGGCTACACCTTC

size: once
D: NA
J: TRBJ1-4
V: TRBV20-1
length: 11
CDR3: CSAREGGKLFF
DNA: TGCAGTGCTAGGGAGGGCGGAAAACTGTTTTTT

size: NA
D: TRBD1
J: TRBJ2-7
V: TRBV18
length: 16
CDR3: CASSPPTGTGGDEQYF
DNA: TGTGCCAGCTCACCACCTACCGGGACAGGGGGCGACGAGCAGTACTTC

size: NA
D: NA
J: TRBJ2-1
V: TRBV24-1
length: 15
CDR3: CATSAGGQPYNEQFF
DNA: TGTGCCACCAGTGCCGGGGGGCAACCCTACAATGAGCAGTTCTTC

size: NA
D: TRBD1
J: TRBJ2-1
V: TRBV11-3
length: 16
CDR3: CASSLGRGNSYNEQFF
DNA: TGTGCCAGCAGCTTAGGCAGGGGGAACTCCTACAATGAGCAGTTCTTC

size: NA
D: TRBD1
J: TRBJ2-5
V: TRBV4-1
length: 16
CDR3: CASSTSPGQGQETQYF
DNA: TGCGCCAGCAGCACAAGTCCGGGACAGGGCCAAGAGACCCAGTACTTC

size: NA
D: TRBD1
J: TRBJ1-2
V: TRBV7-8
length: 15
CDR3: CASSYSTGAGYGYTF
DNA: TGTGCCAGCAGCTACTCCACAGGGGCCGGCTATGGCTACACCTTC

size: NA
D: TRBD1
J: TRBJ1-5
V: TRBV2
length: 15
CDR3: CASSPDRGAGQPQHF
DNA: TGTGCCAGCAGCCCCGACAGGGGAGCGGGGCAGCCCCAGCATTTT

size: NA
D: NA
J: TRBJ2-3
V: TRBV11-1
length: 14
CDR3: CASSFRLSTDTQYF
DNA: TGTGCCAGCAGCTTCAGACTGAGCACAGATACGCAGTATTTT

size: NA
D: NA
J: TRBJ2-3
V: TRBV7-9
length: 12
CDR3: CASSLDGDTQYF
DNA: TGTGCCAGCAGCTTAGACGGAGATACGCAGTATTTT

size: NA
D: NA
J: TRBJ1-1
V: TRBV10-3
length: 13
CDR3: CATLRVGSTEAFF
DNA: TGTGCCACCCTCAGGGTTGGGTCCACTGAAGCTTTCTTT

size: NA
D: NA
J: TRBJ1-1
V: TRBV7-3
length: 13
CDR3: CASRETENTEAFF
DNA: TGTGCCAGCAGGGAGACAGAGAACACTGAAGCTTTCTTT

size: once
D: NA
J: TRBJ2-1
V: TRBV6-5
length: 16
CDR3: CASSYSGGALYNEQFF
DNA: TGTGCCAGCAGTTACTCGGGGGGGGCACTTTACAATGAGCAGTTCTTC

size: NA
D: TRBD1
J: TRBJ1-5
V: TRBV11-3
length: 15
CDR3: CASSLVGQGNQPQHF
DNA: TGTGCCAGCAGCCTAGTGGGACAGGGCAATCAGCCCCAGCATTTT

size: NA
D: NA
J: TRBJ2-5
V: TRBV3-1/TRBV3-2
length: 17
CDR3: CASSHPPPGARQETQYF
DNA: TGTGCCAGCAGCCATCCCCCCCCAGGGGCCCGCCAAGAGACCCAGTACTTC